A single sample is the source of the 17 T cell receptor beta chains below, sequenced in a study of long-term antiretroviral therapy in people with HIV. A v3.0 immunoSEQ assay was performed at survey level. Using immunoSEQ multiplex PCR, the repertoire was profiled, and TCRdb retains in-frame clones only, with some absent. Of approximately 17,000 clones listed, approximately 78% were seen once; the top ten hold roughly 18%. Sequenced here: unsorted PBMCs, sampled 0.6 years after starting antiretroviral therapy. Receptor source: a woman younger than 30 with HIV.

This chain joins TRBV25-1 and TRBJ2-7, with 7 bases fitting TRBD2. Germline V CDR1 and CDR2: MGHDK, SYGVNS. The ends lost 7 bases at V and 0 bases at J; junction bases unmatched: 6. The CDR3 is 14 residues long. The CDR3 loop is CASTEAGDSYEQYF. CDR3 nucleotides: TGTGCCAGCACGGAGGCGGGAGACTCCTACGAGCAGTACTTC.

The chain has TRBV10-3 and TRBJ1-2; unclear D gene. The CDR3 covers 11 residues. Trimming left V 10 bases short and J 4 bases short, with 10 bases between. Germline V lookup: CDR1 ENHRY, CDR2 SYGVKD. The CDR3 DNA reads as TGTGCCACCGCTCGGGGCTATGGCTACACCTTC. Its translation: CATARGYGYTF.

The chain uses TRBV7-9 and TRBJ2-3; D remains ambiguous. This CDR3 has 12 residues. From germline, CDR1 is SEHNR and CDR2 FQNEAQ (reference sequence). V lost 4 bases and J lost 9, with 11 bases in between. CDR3 loop: CASSSDQRTQYF. CDR3 sequence (DNA): TGTGCCAGCAGCTCCGACCAACGGACGCAGTATTTT.

The chain recombines TRBV5-6 with TRBJ1-2; TRBD1 matches at 7 bases. The J segment lost 8 bases and the V segment lost 0 bases, leaving 4 bases of the junction unmatched. In germline, CDR1 is SGHDT, CDR2 YYEEEE. This CDR3 contains 13 residues. In DNA form, the CDR3 reads TGTGCCAGCAGCTTGGACAGGGGAGAAGGCTACACCTTC. This codes for CASSLDRGEGYTF.

This clone was counted a few times. The chain has TRBV19 and TRBJ2-7; D may match TRBD1 or TRBD2 (5 bases each). There are 14 residues in the CDR3. The germline gives CDR1 LNHDA, CDR2 SQIVND (reference sequence). The V gene lost 6 bases and the J gene lost 6 bases, with 18 bases spanning the gap. The CDR3 region is CASSTEMTGTEQYF. The CDR3 coding sequence is TGTGCCAGTAGCACGGAAATGACCGGGACCGAGCAGTACTTC.

The chain combines TRBV6-6 with TRBJ1-5; TRBD1 matches at 7 bases. The CDR3 consists of 15 residues. Germline V gene lookup returns CDR1 MNHNY and CDR2 SVGAGI (reference sequence). V lost 5 bases and J lost 3; bases outside the gene matches: 7. The CDR3 bases are TGTGCCAGCAGTACCCAAGGACAGGTCAATCAGCCCCAGCATTTT. Amino acid sequence: CASSTQGQVNQPQHF.

V and J are TRBV9 and TRBJ1-6; TRBD1 matches at 9 bases. The trim removed 3 bases at V and 9 bases at J, leaving 4 bases unmatched. CDR1 is SGDLS, CDR2 YYNGEE, per germline. This CDR3 has 14 amino acids. The CDR3 region has the DNA TGTGCCAGCAGCGCCGGGACAGGGTTTTCACCCCTCCACTTT. Its translation is CASSAGTGFSPLHF.

The count of this clone is one. The chain links TRBV10-3 to TRBJ2-7; D is possibly TRBD1 or TRBD2 (5 bases each). CDR1 ENHRY and CDR2 SYGVKD come from the germline V gene. This CDR3 is built from 15 residues. V shed 0 bases and J shed 2 bases, with 11 bases lying between them. CDR3 loop: CAISESTGDPYEQYF. CDR3 nucleotides: TGTGCCATCAGTGAGTCGACCGGGGACCCCTACGAGCAGTACTTC.

The V call is TRBV10-3, the J call TRBJ2-7, with a tentative D call TRBD2 (7 bases). Germline V lookup: CDR1 ENHRY, CDR2 SYGVKD. This CDR3 has 16 amino acids. V lost 8 bases, J lost 4 bases, and 24 bases lay in between. The CDR3 region is CAIAGGLPGLTYEQYF. Written as DNA, the CDR3 is TGTGCCATCGCCGGGGGCCTACCGGGACTAACATACGAGCAGTACTTC.

This clone was observed a few times. J is TRBJ1-2 and V is TRBV4-3; D is unclear. The CDR3 extends over 17 amino acids. CDR1 LGHNA and CDR2 YSLEER come from the germline V gene. Trimming took off 0 bases at V and 0 bases at J, with 14 bases between the two ends. The CDR3: CASSQDPFAESNYGYTF. The CDR3 bases are TGCGCCAGCAGCCAAGATCCGTTCGCAGAATCTAACTATGGCTACACCTTC.

The V call is TRBV28, the J call TRBJ2-7; D remains ambiguous. Germline values: CDR1 MDHEN, CDR2 SYDVKM. Trimming took off 5 bases at V and 4 bases at J, with 6 bases between the two ends. The CDR3 totals 11 residues. The CDR3 protein is CASSESYEQYF. CDR3 bases: TGTGCCAGCAGTGAGAGTTACGAGCAGTACTTC.

The rearrangement uses TRBV7-9 and TRBJ2-5, with 9 bases identical to TRBD1. Looked up from germline, CDR1 is SEHNR and CDR2 is FQNEAQ (reference sequence). CDR3 size: 15 residues. V lost 5 bases and J lost 4; bases outside the gene matches: 8. The CDR3 coding sequence is TGTGCCAGCAGCCACCAGGGACAGGGAAGAGAGACCCAGTACTTC. Its translation is CASSHQGQGRETQYF.

The CDR3 loop is CASSYSRNDNSPLHF. The DNA for the CDR3 is TGTGCCAGCAGTTACTCAAGGAATGATAATTCACCCCTCCACTTT. The V call is TRBV6-5, the J call TRBJ1-6, with D unclear. CDR3 size: 15 residues. The ends were cut back, 0 bases at V and 5 bases at J, with 8 bases in the middle. From germline, CDR1 is MNHEY and CDR2 SVGAGI.

V usage is TRBV5-1 and J usage is TRBJ1-1, with unresolved D. This CDR3 has 16 residues. The ends were cut back, 4 bases at V and 1 base at J, with 17 bases in the middle. Germline V gene data show CDR1 as SGHRS and CDR2 as YFSETQ. The chain's CDR3 is CASSLSVGIRNTEAFF. The CDR3 coding sequence is TGCGCCAGCAGCCTGAGCGTCGGAATACGGAACACTGAAGCTTTCTTT.

The rearrangement uses TRBV5-6 and TRBJ1-4, with unresolved D. Trimming stripped 0 bases from V and 2 bases from J, with 5 bases between. The V gene's germline CDR1 is SGHDT and CDR2 YYEEEE. CDR3 length: 14 residues. The CDR3, as DNA: TGTGCCAGCAGCTTGGGGCTGACTAATGAAAAACTGTTTTTT. This codes for CASSLGLTNEKLFF.

The V call is TRBV7-6, the J call TRBJ2-2; unclear D gene. CDR1 and CDR2 (germline): SGHVS, FNYEAQ. The CDR3 has 14 amino acids. Trimming took off 3 bases at V and 1 base at J, with 6 bases between the two ends. As DNA, the CDR3 is TGTGCCAGCAGCTTGTTCAAGAACACCGGGGAGCTGTTTTTT. Protein product: CASSLFKNTGELFF.

CDR3: CASSLSKGPYNSPLHF. The CDR3, as DNA: TGTGCCAGCAGCTTAAGTAAGGGACCTTATAATTCACCCCTCCACTTT. This rearrangement joins TRBV7-9 to TRBJ1-6, with D possibly TRBD1 on 5 matching bases. The CDR3 spans 16 residues. Trimming took 2 bases from V and 4 from J, leaving 12 bases between them. Germline V gene lookup returns CDR1 SEHNR and CDR2 FQNEAQ (reference sequence).